A selection of T cell receptor beta chains follows, all from one sample in a study of tumor-infiltrating lymphocytes in primary liver carcinoma. TCRdb processed the multiplex PCR reads anew with MiXCR; each CDR3 protein has one entry. This table has roughly 86,000 distinct CDR3 sequences, around 70% appearing once. What was sequenced was tumor-adjacent normal liver tissue. The origin of the receptors is a middle-aged man with primary liver carcinoma and hepatitis B virus infection. CDR3s include the opening cysteine and the closing phenylalanine or tryptophan. The order of the fields is V gene, D gene, clone size, J gene, CDR3 protein, CDR3 DNA. D genes are given only for firm matches. Size is stated for part of the rows, as once, few or many counts, or as a class when the clone is expanded.

v_call: TRBV11-2
d_call: .
clone_size: .
j_call: TRBJ2-2
cdr3_aa: CASSSSRNTGELSF
cdr3_nt: TGTGCCAGCAGTTCATCCCGGAACACCGGGGAGCTGTCTTTT

v_call: TRBV28
d_call: TRBD2
clone_size: few
j_call: TRBJ2-5
cdr3_aa: CASSLTTSGYQETQYF
cdr3_nt: TGTGCCAGCAGTTTAACGACTAGCGGGTACCAAGAGACCCAGTACTTC

v_call: TRBV4-1
d_call: .
clone_size: many
j_call: TRBJ1-5
cdr3_aa: CASSQVSRSNQPQHF
cdr3_nt: TGCGCCAGCAGCCAAGTGTCTCGGAGCAATCAGCCCCAGCATTTT

v_call: TRBV4-1
d_call: .
clone_size: many
j_call: TRBJ2-3
cdr3_aa: CASSQAAGATDTQYF
cdr3_nt: TGCGCCAGCAGCCAAGCGGCAGGGGCCACAGATACGCAGTATTTT

v_call: TRBV7-2
d_call: .
clone_size: .
j_call: TRBJ2-7
cdr3_aa: CASSLSAYPGDPVGPSYEQYF
cdr3_nt: TGTGCCAGCAGCTTAAGCGCATACCCCGGGGACCCGGTGGGGCCATCCTACGAGCAGTACTTC

v_call: TRBV6-5
d_call: TRBD1
clone_size: .
j_call: TRBJ2-6
cdr3_aa: CASGTGPDSVASILTF
cdr3_nt: TGTGCCAGCGGGACAGGTCCTGACTCTGTGGCCAGCATCCTGACTTTC

v_call: TRBV14
d_call: .
clone_size: .
j_call: TRBJ2-7
cdr3_aa: CANSQATGSYYEQYF
cdr3_nt: TGTGCCAACAGCCAAGCCACCGGGTCCTACTACGAGCAGTACTTC

v_call: TRBV5-1
d_call: .
clone_size: many
j_call: TRBJ1-6
cdr3_aa: CASSLSGTPNSPLHF
cdr3_nt: TGCGCCAGCAGCCTTTCCGGGACCCCCAATTCACCCCTCCACTTT

v_call: TRBV28
d_call: TRBD2
clone_size: few
j_call: TRBJ2-7
cdr3_aa: CASNSGRYEQYF
cdr3_nt: TGTGCCAGCAATAGCGGGAGGTACGAGCAGTACTTC

v_call: TRBV6-5
d_call: .
clone_size: .
j_call: TRBJ2-6
cdr3_aa: CASSLWAGMKAGANVLTF
cdr3_nt: TGTGCCAGCAGTCTTTGGGCAGGGATGAAAGCTGGGGCCAATGTTCTGACTTTC

v_call: TRBV6-1
d_call: TRBD1
clone_size: .
j_call: TRBJ2-1
cdr3_aa: CVSSESMTGVDNEQFF
cdr3_nt: TGTGTCAGCAGTGAGTCAATGACAGGGGTTGACAATGAGCAGTTCTTC

v_call: TRBV28
d_call: .
clone_size: .
j_call: TRBJ2-2
cdr3_aa: CDSSLEWRAGELFF
cdr3_nt: TGTGACAGCAGTCTAGAATGGAGGGCCGGGGAGCTGTTTTTT

v_call: TRBV29-1
d_call: TRBD1
clone_size: .
j_call: TRBJ1-1
cdr3_aa: CSHVGEAGGTEAFF
cdr3_nt: TGCAGCCATGTCGGTGAGGCAGGGGGCACTGAAGCTTTCTTC

v_call: TRBV4-1
d_call: TRBD2
clone_size: many
j_call: TRBJ2-2
cdr3_aa: CASSQDPGSGTNTGELFF
cdr3_nt: TGCGCCAGCAGCCAAGATCCAGGCAGCGGGACGAACACCGGGGAGCTGTTTTTT

v_call: TRBV11-2
d_call: .
clone_size: .
j_call: TRBJ2-1
cdr3_aa: CTSSLVINNEQFF
cdr3_nt: TGTACTAGCAGCTTAGTTATCAACAATGAGCAGTTCTTC

v_call: TRBV29-1
d_call: .
clone_size: .
j_call: TRBJ2-3
cdr3_aa: CSVAGERLRKYF
cdr3_nt: TGCAGCGTGGCAGGGGAACGCCTCAGGAAGTATTTT

v_call: TRBV30
d_call: TRBD1
clone_size: .
j_call: TRBJ2-6
cdr3_aa: CAGRDRTPAGTNVLTF
cdr3_nt: TGTGCCGGAAGGGACAGGACACCCGCTGGGACCAACGTCCTGACTTTC

v_call: TRBV11-2
d_call: .
clone_size: .
j_call: TRBJ1-4
cdr3_aa: CASTLYQKGGKLFF
cdr3_nt: TGTGCCAGCACCTTGTACCAGAAGGGGGGGAAACTGTTTTTT

v_call: TRBV11-2
d_call: TRBD1
clone_size: .
j_call: TRBJ2-7
cdr3_aa: CASSSSGTEYEQYF
cdr3_nt: TGTGCTAGCAGTTCATCCGGGACAGAATACGAGCAGTACTTC

v_call: TRBV6-6
d_call: .
clone_size: .
j_call: TRBJ2-7
cdr3_aa: CASCYLYRDGRNEQYF
cdr3_nt: TGTGCCAGCTGTTACTTGTATCGGGACGGGCGGAACGAGCAGTACTTC

v_call: TRBV13
d_call: TRBD2
clone_size: .
j_call: TRBJ2-2
cdr3_aa: CASSLLQLAGGPNGGPFF
cdr3_nt: TGTGCCAGCAGCTTACTGCAGCTAGCGGGAGGGCCTAACGGGGGGCCGTTTTTT

v_call: TRBV30
d_call: .
clone_size: .
j_call: TRBJ2-4
cdr3_aa: CAWSVPGADIQYF
cdr3_nt: TGTGCCTGGAGTGTACCGGGGGCGGACATTCAGTACTTC

v_call: TRBV7-9
d_call: .
clone_size: .
j_call: TRBJ2-5
cdr3_aa: CTSSLNRETQYF
cdr3_nt: TGTACCAGCAGCTTAAACCGAGAGACCCAGTACTTC

v_call: TRBV6-5
d_call: .
clone_size: .
j_call: TRBJ2-3
cdr3_aa: CASSFSGGTGDTQYF
cdr3_nt: TGTGCCAGCAGTTTCTCGGGTGGGACTGGAGATACGCAGTACTTT

v_call: TRBV6-2/TRBV6-3
d_call: TRBD1
clone_size: .
j_call: TRBJ2-7
cdr3_aa: CASSYHLDRAYEQYF
cdr3_nt: TGTGCCAGCAGTTACCATCTAGACAGGGCATACGAGCAGTACTTC

v_call: TRBV7-9
d_call: .
clone_size: .
j_call: TRBJ2-3
cdr3_aa: CAGSFSGDTQYF
cdr3_nt: TGTGCCGGCAGCTTTTCCGGAGATACGCAGTATTTT

v_call: TRBV4-1
d_call: .
clone_size: .
j_call: TRBJ2-7
cdr3_aa: CASRGTSCEQYF
cdr3_nt: TGTGCCAGCAGAGGGACGTCCTGCGAGCAGTACTTC

v_call: TRBV11-2
d_call: .
clone_size: once
j_call: TRBJ2-3
cdr3_aa: CANSLQRGTDTQYF
cdr3_nt: TGTGCTAACAGCTTACAAAGAGGCACAGATACGCAGTATTTT

v_call: TRBV11-2
d_call: .
clone_size: .
j_call: TRBJ2-1
cdr3_aa: CAGSKTAYIEQFF
cdr3_nt: TGTGCCGGCAGCAAGACAGCCTACATTGAGCAGTTCTTC

v_call: TRBV4-2
d_call: TRBD2
clone_size: .
j_call: TRBJ2-2
cdr3_aa: CAGSPGLGNTGDLFF
cdr3_nt: TGTGCCGGCAGCCCGGGACTAGGGAACACCGGGGACCTGTTTTTT

v_call: TRBV7-9
d_call: .
clone_size: few
j_call: TRBJ2-3
cdr3_aa: CASSLSIRDTQYF
cdr3_nt: TGTGCCAGCAGCTTAAGTATCCGGGATACGCAGTATTTT

v_call: TRBV4-1
d_call: .
clone_size: .
j_call: TRBJ2-1
cdr3_aa: CASSPPLGPYNEQLF
cdr3_nt: TGTGCCAGCAGCCCACCCCTCGGGCCCTACAATGAGCAGCTCTTC

v_call: TRBV11-2
d_call: .
clone_size: .
j_call: TRBJ2-5
cdr3_aa: CASSYRTRTQCF
cdr3_nt: TGTGCCAGCAGCTACAGAACAAGGACCCAGTGCTTC

v_call: TRBV28
d_call: TRBD1
clone_size: few
j_call: TRBJ1-1
cdr3_aa: CASRGGLTEAFF
cdr3_nt: TGTGCCAGCAGAGGGGGCTTGACTGAAGCTTTCTTT

v_call: TRBV6-5
d_call: TRBD1
clone_size: .
j_call: TRBJ1-5
cdr3_aa: CASSDQGVGYQPQHF
cdr3_nt: TGCGCCAGCAGTGACCAGGGGGTCGGCTATCAGCCCCAGCATTTT

v_call: TRBV12-3/TRBV12-4
d_call: .
clone_size: .
j_call: TRBJ2-7
cdr3_aa: CASSASAPYRQYF
cdr3_nt: TGTGCCAGCAGTGCTTCAGCCCCCTACAGGCAGTACTTC

v_call: TRBV6-1
d_call: .
clone_size: .
j_call: TRBJ2-7
cdr3_aa: CASNLARGPYKQYF
cdr3_nt: TGCGCCAGCAACTTAGCGAGAGGGCCCTACAAGCAGTACTTC

v_call: TRBV11-2
d_call: .
clone_size: .
j_call: TRBJ2-3
cdr3_aa: CASTLEAGGQGTQYF
cdr3_nt: TGTGCCAGCACCTTAGAGGCTGGGGGCCAGGGTACGCAGTATTTT

v_call: TRBV4-2
d_call: .
clone_size: .
j_call: TRBJ1-6
cdr3_aa: CASNESRGGAYSPLHF
cdr3_nt: TGTGCCAGCAACGAATCCCGAGGGGGGGCTTATTCACCTCTCCACTTT

v_call: TRBV29-1
d_call: TRBD1
clone_size: .
j_call: TRBJ1-2
cdr3_aa: CSVAGTGGAAYGYSF
cdr3_nt: TGCAGTGTAGCCGGGACAGGGGGCGCTGCCTATGGCTACAGCTTC